A selection of T cell receptor beta chains follows, all from one sample in a study of shared clonotypes between healthy human individuals. Clones were read by immunoSEQ multiplex PCR, and TCRdb kept only the in-frame ones, dropping some. The repertoire holds about 1 million clones, with about three quarters as singletons. The material sequenced was memory CD4+ T cells sorted from blood. Source of these receptors: a young man in good health. Each CDR3 is given with its conserved first and last residue. A D gene is named only where the DNA matches it firmly. Clone size, where shown, is once, few, many, or a class for clones that have expanded.

few | TRBJ2-7 | TRBV19 | NA | TGTGCCAGTAGTGTGAGGGAATCCGAGCAGTACTTC | CASSVRESEQYF
NA | TRBJ2-7 | TRBV5-4 | TRBD2 | TGTGCCAGCAGCTTCTCTAGCGGGAGGATCCGCGAGCAGTACTTC | CASSFSSGRIREQYF
NA | TRBJ2-7 | TRBV7-9 | NA | TGTGCCAGCAGCTTAGAACAGGGAGGGCAGTACTTC | CASSLEQGGQYF
NA | TRBJ2-1 | TRBV5-1 | TRBD1 | TGCGCCAGCAGCACGGACAGGCCTGGGAGCTCCTACAATGAGCAGTTCTTC | CASSTDRPGSSYNEQFF
NA | TRBJ1-1 | TRBV10-2 | TRBD1 | TGCGCCAGCACAGGGGGAACTGAAGCTTTCTTT | CASTGGTEAFF
NA | TRBJ2-5 | TRBV5-1 | NA | TGCGCCAGCAGCTTGTCCGGGGGGCGCGAGACCCAGTACTTC | CASSLSGGRETQYF
NA | TRBJ2-7 | TRBV30 | NA | TGTGCCTGGTCTCCGGGACTCCCCCCCTCCTACGAGCAGTACTTC | CAWSPGLPPSYEQYF
once | TRBJ2-5 | TRBV18 | NA | TGTGCCAGCTCACCAGGCACGAAGGAGACCCAGTACTTC | CASSPGTKETQYF
NA | TRBJ2-5 | TRBV2 | NA | TGTGCCAGCAGTGTGAGGGTTGGAGAGACCCAGTACTTC | CASSVRVGETQYF
few | TRBJ1-6 | TRBV15 | NA | TGTGCCACCAGCAGAGGGCAGGGGTATAATTCACCCCTCCACTTT | CATSRGQGYNSPLHF
NA | TRBJ2-3 | TRBV4-1 | NA | TGCGCCAGCAGCCAAGGGGGGGGCCATCCAGATACGCAGTATTTT | CASSQGGGHPDTQYF
NA | TRBJ2-3 | TRBV5-1 | NA | TGCGCCAGCAGCGGCTACCGGGACTCCTCCACAGATACGCAGTATTTT | CASSGYRDSSTDTQYF
NA | TRBJ2-3 | TRBV7-2 | TRBD2 | TGTGCCAGCAGCGGACGTAGCGGGAGTACGTCAGATACGCAGTATTTT | CASSGRSGSTSDTQYF
once | TRBJ1-2 | TRBV5-1 | NA | TGCGCCAGCAGCCAGGGTACGTCGGGCTACACCTTC | CASSQGTSGYTF
NA | TRBJ2-3 | TRBV13 | TRBD2 | TGTGCCAGCAGCCCGACTCAACTAGCGGGGGTTACAGATACGCAGTATTTT | CASSPTQLAGVTDTQYF
NA | TRBJ1-4 | TRBV2 | NA | TGTGCCAGCAGTGCTCTCGGAGGGGCGGATGAAAAACTGTTTTTT | CASSALGGADEKLFF
many | TRBJ2-1 | TRBV2 | TRBD1 | TGTGCCAGCAGTCCAAGGACAGGGTTCTCCTATGAGCAGTTCTTC | CASSPRTGFSYEQFF
NA | TRBJ1-2 | TRBV6-5 | NA | TGTGCCAGCAGTGGGCGTTTCGGGGGCTACACCTTC | CASSGRFGGYTF
few | TRBJ2-1 | TRBV5-1 | NA | TGCGCCAGCAGCTTGTCCGGGACTGGAGATGAGCAGTTCTTC | CASSLSGTGDEQFF
once | TRBJ2-2 | TRBV5-5 | NA | TGTGCCAGCAGCTGGGCGGGACAGACGAACACCGGGGAGCTGTTTTTT | CASSWAGQTNTGELFF
NA | TRBJ2-5 | TRBV2 | NA | TGTGCCAGCAGTGTTACCCAAGAGACCCAGTACTTC | CASSVTQETQYF